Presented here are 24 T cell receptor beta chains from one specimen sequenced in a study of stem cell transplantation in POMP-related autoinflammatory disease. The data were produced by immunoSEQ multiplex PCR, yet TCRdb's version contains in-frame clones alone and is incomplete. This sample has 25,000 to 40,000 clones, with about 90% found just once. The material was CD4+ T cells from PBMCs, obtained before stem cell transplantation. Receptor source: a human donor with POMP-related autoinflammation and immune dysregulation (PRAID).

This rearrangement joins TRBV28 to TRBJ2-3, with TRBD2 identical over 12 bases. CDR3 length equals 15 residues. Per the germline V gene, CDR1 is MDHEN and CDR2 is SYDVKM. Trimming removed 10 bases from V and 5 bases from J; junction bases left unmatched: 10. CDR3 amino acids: CATSSGGLAGDTQYF. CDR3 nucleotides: TGTGCCACCTCCTCAGGGGGACTAGCGGGAGATACGCAGTATTTT.

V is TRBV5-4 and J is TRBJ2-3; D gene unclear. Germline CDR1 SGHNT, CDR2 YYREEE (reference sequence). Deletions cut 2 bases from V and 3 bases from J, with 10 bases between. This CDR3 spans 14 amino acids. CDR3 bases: TGTGCCAGCAGCTTCGGCGGACCGACAGATACGCAGTATTTT. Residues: CASSFGGPTDTQYF.

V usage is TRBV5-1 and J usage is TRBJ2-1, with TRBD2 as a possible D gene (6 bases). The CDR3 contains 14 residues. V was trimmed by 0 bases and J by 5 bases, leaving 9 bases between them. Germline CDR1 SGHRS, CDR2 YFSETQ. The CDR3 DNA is TGCGCCAGCAGCTTGGGGGCGGGACACAATGAGCAGTTCTTC. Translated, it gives CASSLGAGHNEQFF.

The CDR3 is CASSLRRGGPSNEQFF. The CDR3 bases are TGTGCCAGCAGCTTACGCCGGGGAGGGCCCTCTAATGAGCAGTTCTTC. This chain joins TRBV11-2 and TRBJ2-1, with 7 bases that match TRBD2. Germline assignment: CDR1 SGHAT and CDR2 FQNNGV. After removal of 2 bases from V and 7 bases from J, the junction contained 11 bases not matched to a gene. The CDR3 spans 16 residues.

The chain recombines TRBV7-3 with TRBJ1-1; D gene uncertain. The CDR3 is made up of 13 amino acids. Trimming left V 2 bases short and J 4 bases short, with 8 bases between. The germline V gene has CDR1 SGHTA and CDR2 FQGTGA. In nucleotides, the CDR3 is TGTGCCAGCAGCTTAGATTGGGGCACTGAAGCTTTCTTT. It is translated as CASSLDWGTEAFF. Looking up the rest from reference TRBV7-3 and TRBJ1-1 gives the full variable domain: GAGVSQTPSNKVTEKGKYVELRCDPISGHTALYWYRQSLGQGPEFLIYFQGTGAADDSGLPNDRFFAVRPEGSVSTLKIQRTERGDSAVYLCASSLDWGTEAFFGQGTRLTVV.

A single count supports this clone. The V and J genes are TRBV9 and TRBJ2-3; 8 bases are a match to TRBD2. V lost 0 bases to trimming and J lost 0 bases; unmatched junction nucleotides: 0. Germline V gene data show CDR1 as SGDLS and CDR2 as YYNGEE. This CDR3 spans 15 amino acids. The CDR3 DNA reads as TGTGCCAGCAGCGTAGTAGCGGGGAGCACAGATACGCAGTATTTT. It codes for CASSVVAGSTDTQYF.

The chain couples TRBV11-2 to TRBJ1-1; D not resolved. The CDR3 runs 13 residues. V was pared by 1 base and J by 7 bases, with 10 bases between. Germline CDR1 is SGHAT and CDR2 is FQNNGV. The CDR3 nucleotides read TGTGCCAGCAGCTTAGTGGAAGGGCTTGAAGCTTTCTTT. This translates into CASSLVEGLEAFF.

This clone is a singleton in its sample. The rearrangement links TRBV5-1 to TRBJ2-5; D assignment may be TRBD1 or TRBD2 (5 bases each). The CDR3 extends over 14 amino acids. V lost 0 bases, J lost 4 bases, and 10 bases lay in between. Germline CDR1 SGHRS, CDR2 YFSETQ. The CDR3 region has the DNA TGCGCCAGCAGCTTGGTTGGGACGGCAGAGACCCAGTACTTC. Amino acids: CASSLVGTAETQYF. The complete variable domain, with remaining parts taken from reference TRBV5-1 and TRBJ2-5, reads KAGVTQTPRYLIKTRGQQVTLSCSPISGHRSVSWYQQTPGQGLQFLFEYFSETQRNKGNFPGRFSGRQFSNSRSEMNVSTLELGDSALYLCASSLVGTAETQYFGPGTRLLVL.

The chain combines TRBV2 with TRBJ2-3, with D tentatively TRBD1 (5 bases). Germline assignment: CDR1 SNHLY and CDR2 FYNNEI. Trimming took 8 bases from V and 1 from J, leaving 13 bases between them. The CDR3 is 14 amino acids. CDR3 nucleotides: TGTGCCAGCGGGGCCCAGGACGGCACAGATACGCAGTATTTT. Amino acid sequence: CASGAQDGTDTQYF.

CDR3 loop: CASSIGDILYNEQFF. CDR3 DNA sequence: TGTGCCAGTAGTATAGGGGACATCTTATACAATGAGCAGTTCTTC. V is TRBV19 and J is TRBJ2-1, with TRBD1 as a possible D gene (6 bases). With 1 base removed from V and 4 bases from J, the gap between germline ends came to 11 bases. Germline CDR1 reads LNHDA; CDR2 reads SQIVND (reference sequence). The CDR3 totals 15 residues.

The CDR3 sequence: CASSLVGGPSSYEQYF. For the CDR3, the DNA is TGCGCCAGCAGCTTGGTGGGGGGGCCCTCCTCCTACGAGCAGTACTTC. This chain connects TRBV5-1 to TRBJ2-7; a possible D gene is TRBD2 (7 bases). CDR1 is SGHRS, CDR2 YFSETQ, per germline. V was shortened by 0 bases and J by 0 bases, with 13 bases between the two germline ends. CDR3 size: 16 residues.

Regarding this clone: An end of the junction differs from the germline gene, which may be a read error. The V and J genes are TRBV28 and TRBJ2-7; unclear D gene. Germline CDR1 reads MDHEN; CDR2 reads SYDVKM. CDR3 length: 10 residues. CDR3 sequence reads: CASSSSEQYF. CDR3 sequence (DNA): TGTGCCAGCAGTTCCTCCGAGCAGTACTTC.

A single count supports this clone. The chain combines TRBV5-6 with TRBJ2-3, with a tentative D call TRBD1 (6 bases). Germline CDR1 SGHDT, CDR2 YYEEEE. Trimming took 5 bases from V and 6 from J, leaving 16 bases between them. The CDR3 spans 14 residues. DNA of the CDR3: TGTGCCAGCAGTAGTCGACAGGCTTTGGATACGCAGTATTTT. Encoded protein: CASSSRQALDTQYF.

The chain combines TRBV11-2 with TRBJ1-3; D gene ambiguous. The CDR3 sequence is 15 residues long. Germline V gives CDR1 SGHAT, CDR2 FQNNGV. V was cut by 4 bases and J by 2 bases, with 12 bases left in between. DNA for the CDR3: TGTGCCAGCAGCTCTGGAAGAGCTACTGGAAACACCATATATTTT. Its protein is CASSSGRATGNTIYF.

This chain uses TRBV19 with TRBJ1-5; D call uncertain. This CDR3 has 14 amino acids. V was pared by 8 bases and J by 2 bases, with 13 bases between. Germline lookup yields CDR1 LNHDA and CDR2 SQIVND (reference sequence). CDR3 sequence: CASGPGSGNQPQHF. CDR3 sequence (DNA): TGTGCCAGTGGTCCGGGGTCCGGCAATCAGCCCCAGCATTTT.

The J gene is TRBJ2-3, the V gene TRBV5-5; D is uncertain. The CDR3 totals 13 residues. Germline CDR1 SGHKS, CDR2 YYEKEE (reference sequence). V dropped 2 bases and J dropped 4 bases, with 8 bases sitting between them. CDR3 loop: CASSFLSSDTQYF. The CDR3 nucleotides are TGTGCCAGCAGCTTTCTTAGCTCAGATACGCAGTATTTT.

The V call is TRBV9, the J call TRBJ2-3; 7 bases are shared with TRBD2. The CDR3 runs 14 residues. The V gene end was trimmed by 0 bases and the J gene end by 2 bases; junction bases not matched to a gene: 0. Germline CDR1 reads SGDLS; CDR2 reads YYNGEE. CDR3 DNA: TGTGCCAGCAGCGTAGGACTAGCCACAGATACGCAGTATTTT. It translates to CASSVGLATDTQYF.

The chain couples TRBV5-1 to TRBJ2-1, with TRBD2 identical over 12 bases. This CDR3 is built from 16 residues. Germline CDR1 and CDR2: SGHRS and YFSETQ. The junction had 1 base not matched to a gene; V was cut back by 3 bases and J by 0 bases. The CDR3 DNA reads TGCGCCAGCAGCTGGACTAGCGGGGCCTCCTACAATGAGCAGTTCTTC. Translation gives CASSWTSGASYNEQFF.

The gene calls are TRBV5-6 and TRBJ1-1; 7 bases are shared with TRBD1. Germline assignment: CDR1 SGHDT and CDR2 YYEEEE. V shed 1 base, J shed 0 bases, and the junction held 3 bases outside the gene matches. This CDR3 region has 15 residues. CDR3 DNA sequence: TGTGCCAGCAGCTTGACAGGGGTCGTGAACACTGAAGCTTTCTTT. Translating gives CASSLTGVVNTEAFF.

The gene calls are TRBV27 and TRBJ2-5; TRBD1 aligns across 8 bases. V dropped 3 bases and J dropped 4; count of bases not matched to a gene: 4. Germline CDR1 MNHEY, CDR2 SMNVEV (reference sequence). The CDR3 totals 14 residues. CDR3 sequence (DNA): TGTGCCAGCAGTTTTCTCGGACAGGGAGAGACCCAGTACTTC. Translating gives CASSFLGQGETQYF.

This CDR3 reads CASSLPRRGFF. CDR3 in DNA: TGTGCCAGCAGCCTCCCACGGAGGGGGTTCTTC. This chain uses TRBV27 with TRBJ2-1, with a weak D call TRBD2 (6 bases). The V end was cut by 6 bases, the J end by 15 bases, with 15 bases between. The CDR3 is made up of 11 amino acids. Germline V lookup: CDR1 MNHEY, CDR2 SMNVEV (reference sequence).

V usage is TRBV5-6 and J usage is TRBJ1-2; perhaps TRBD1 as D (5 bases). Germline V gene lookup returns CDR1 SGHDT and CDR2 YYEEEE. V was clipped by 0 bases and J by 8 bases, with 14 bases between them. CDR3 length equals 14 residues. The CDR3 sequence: CASSLDPRDRGYTF. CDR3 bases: TGTGCCAGCAGCTTGGATCCCAGGGATCGGGGCTACACCTTC.

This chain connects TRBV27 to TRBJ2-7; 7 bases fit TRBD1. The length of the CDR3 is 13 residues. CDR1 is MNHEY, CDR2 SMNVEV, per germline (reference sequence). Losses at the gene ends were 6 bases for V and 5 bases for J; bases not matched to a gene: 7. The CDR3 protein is CASRKTGVNEQYF. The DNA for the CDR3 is TGTGCCAGCAGAAAAACAGGGGTAAACGAGCAGTACTTC.

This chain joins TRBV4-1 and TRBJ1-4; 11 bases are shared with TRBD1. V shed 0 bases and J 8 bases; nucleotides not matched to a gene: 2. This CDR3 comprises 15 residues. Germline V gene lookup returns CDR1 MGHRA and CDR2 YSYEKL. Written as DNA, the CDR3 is TGCGCCAGCAGCCAAGATGGGGACAGGGGGGAAAAACTGTTTTTT. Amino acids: CASSQDGDRGEKLFF.